This TCR beta chain is from a study of human T cells and chemical hapten exposure. Study results and caveats: While controls formed fewer of them, expanded TCRs formed significantly more large CDR3 similarity clusters. The donor cohort had alopecia, so its immune response may not match that of healthy people.

This clonotype appeared a few times. Antigen unknown. Documented time point: patch test 1, 2 weeks after DPC sensitization. Treatment denoted: therapeutic diphenylcyclopropenone sensitization with weekly scalp DPC. Non-pregnant alopecia patients aged 18 to 70, suitable for DPC therapy. Before extraction, the whole blood was not fractionated, and total RNA was taken from it. TCRdb re-called the RACE reads through MiXCR, storing one row per CDR3 protein. Here the sample spans 65,000 to 85,000 distinct CDR3 sequences, about 9.3% being singletons. This receptor was obtained from a woman aged 50 to 60 with alopecia areata. Some clones in this sample may be carry-over from other donors' samples. Sequences were derived from whole blood, sampled in connection with sensitization to the hapten diphenylcyclopropenone (DPC).

The CDR3 DNA reads TGTGCCAGTATTCCGAGGGCGGGAGGTTACAATGAGCAGTTCTTC. It is translated as CASIPRAGGYNEQFF. The rearrangement joins TRBV19 to TRBJ2-1, with TRBD2 matching over 8 bases. CDR3 length: 15 residues. CDR1 and CDR2 from the germline V gene are LNHDA and SQIVND (reference sequence). V trimming: 7 bases; J trimming: 4 bases; junction bases outside the gene matches: 9.